The 18 T cell receptor beta chains in this list originate from one sample, sequenced in a study. A single record per CDR3 protein comes from TCRdb applying MiXCR to the RT-PCR reads. The table includes almost 700,000 distinct CDR3 sequences, 11% to 15% detected once. Sequenced material: memory CD4+ T cells from blood. These receptors were collected from a female donor in good health, serving as a healthy control.

This clonotype occurred many times. The V call is TRBV7-2, the J call TRBJ1-2; 9 bases fit TRBD1. V dropped 3 bases and J dropped 3; count of bases not matched to a gene: 11. This CDR3 contains 17 residues. CDR1 and CDR2 from the germline V gene are SGHTA and FQGNSA. The CDR3 protein is CASSLASGGTGYYGYTF. Here the CDR3 DNA reads TGTGCCAGCAGCTTGGCCTCGGGCGGGACAGGGTACTATGGCTACACCTTC.

This clonotype occurred a few times. The chain is built from TRBV4-3 and TRBJ1-1, with a tentative D call TRBD1 (6 bases). This CDR3 comprises 15 residues. Germline assignment: CDR1 LGHNA and CDR2 YSLEER. Trimming took off 4 bases at V and 2 bases at J, with 14 bases between the two ends. The CDR3 spells CASSPRTAINTEAFF. As DNA, the CDR3 is TGCGCCAGCAGCCCCAGGACAGCCATCAACACTGAAGCTTTCTTT.

The chain has TRBV20-1 and TRBJ2-1, with D perhaps TRBD2 (6 bases). Trimming took 3 bases from V and 4 from J, leaving 10 bases between them. This CDR3 is built from 13 residues. Germline-derived CDR1 and CDR2 are DFQATT and SNEGSKA (reference sequence). This CDR3 is CSASGSNYNEQFF. The CDR3 DNA is TGCAGTGCTAGCGGGAGTAATTACAATGAGCAGTTCTTC.

V and J are TRBV6-5 and TRBJ2-3; 10 bases match TRBD1. This CDR3 is built from 18 residues. Per the germline V gene, CDR1 is MNHEY and CDR2 is SVGAGI. V shed 2 bases, J shed 1 base, and the junction held 9 bases outside the gene matches. CDR3 bases: TGTGCCAGCAGTTACCTCTTGGGGGGGACAGGGGGCACAGATACGCAGTATTTT. Its translation: CASSYLLGGTGGTDTQYF.

This clonotype was recorded a few times. The chain links TRBV7-8 to TRBJ2-5; D not resolved. The CDR3 has 12 amino acids. V dropped 7 bases and J dropped 2 bases, with 8 bases sitting between them. Germline V gives CDR1 SGHVS, CDR2 FQNEAQ. For the CDR3, the DNA is TGTGCCAGCAAAATAGATCAAGAGACCCAGTACTTC. This codes for CASKIDQETQYF.

The chain combines TRBV20-1 with TRBJ1-1; D unclear. V gave up 2 bases and J gave up 0 bases, with 16 bases separating them. The CDR3 spans 16 residues. CDR1 DFQATT and CDR2 SNEGSKA come from the germline V gene (reference sequence). CDR3 sequence (DNA): TGCAGTGCTAGAATAACCCCGCTGACACTGAACACTGAAGCTTTCTTT. Amino acid sequence: CSARITPLTLNTEAFF.

This clonotype was seen many times. The V call is TRBV10-3, the J call TRBJ2-1; the D call may be TRBD1 or TRBD2 (5 bases each). This CDR3 has 15 residues. Germline V gene data show CDR1 as ENHRY and CDR2 as SYGVKD. Trimming took off 6 bases at V and 1 base at J, with 13 bases between the two ends. CDR3 in DNA: TGTGCCATCAGGGGGGATGGAGGATCCTACAATGAGCAGTTCTTC. This gives the protein CAIRGDGGSYNEQFF.

V is TRBV4-2 and J is TRBJ1-1; no clear D gene. Trimming left V 1 base short and J 0 bases short, with 6 bases between. CDR3 size: 14 residues. The germline V gene has CDR1 LGHNA and CDR2 YNFKEQ. The DNA of the CDR3 is TGTGCCAGCAGCCAAGGTTTGCTGAACACTGAAGCTTTCTTT. This encodes CASSQGLLNTEAFF.

This sequence joins TRBV11-3 and TRBJ1-1; no definite D call. V shed 2 bases and J shed 9 bases, with 10 bases lying between them. Germline CDR1 is SGHNT and CDR2 is YENEEA. This CDR3 spans 12 amino acids. CDR3 region: CASSLSSGQAFF. For the CDR3, the DNA is TGTGCCAGCAGCTTATCATCGGGCCAAGCTTTCTTT.

This clonotype was observed at least ten times. The J gene is TRBJ2-5, the V gene TRBV10-3; no firm D call. From germline, CDR1 is ENHRY and CDR2 SYGVKD. V was cut by 4 bases and J by 4 bases, with 10 bases left in between. The CDR3 spans 13 residues. CDR3 nucleotide sequence: TGTGCCATCAGTGTGGGTAATGGAGAGACCCAGTACTTC. As protein: CAISVGNGETQYF.

This clonotype was counted between two and nine times. V is TRBV20-1 and J is TRBJ1-5, with 8 bases matching TRBD1. From germline, CDR1 is DFQATT and CDR2 SNEGSKA (reference sequence). V dropped 0 bases and J dropped 6; count of bases not matched to a gene: 7. The CDR3 runs to 15 residues. Here the CDR3 DNA reads TGCAGTGCTAGAGATCGCTCAGGGGGCCCTCAGCCCCAGCATTTT. Translated: CSARDRSGGPQPQHF.

This clonotype was seen a handful of times. The chain is built from TRBV7-2 and TRBJ1-6, with 7 bases identical to TRBD1. In germline, CDR1 is SGHTA, CDR2 FQGNSA. The J segment lost 10 bases and the V segment lost 5 bases, leaving 11 bases of the junction unmatched. This CDR3 comprises 15 residues. In DNA, the CDR3 is TGTGCCAGCAGCCAACGTGGGGGACAGAGATCACCCCTCCACTTT. It codes for CASSQRGGQRSPLHF.

The chain employs TRBV2 and TRBJ1-5, with D unresolved. CDR3 length: 15 residues. The V gene lost 6 bases and the J gene lost 0 bases, with 12 bases spanning the gap. Germline values: CDR1 SNHLY, CDR2 FYNNEI. CDR3: CASRHDVYSNQPQHF. The CDR3 nucleotides read TGTGCCAGCAGACACGACGTGTATAGCAATCAGCCCCAGCATTTT.

The V gene is TRBV3-1, the J gene TRBJ2-3; 10 bases align to TRBD2. The germline V gene has CDR1 LGHDT and CDR2 YNNKEL (reference sequence). The CDR3 spans 16 residues. V was clipped by 2 bases and J by 4 bases; unmatched bases: 6. The CDR3 reads CASSQPSGSVADTQYF. The CDR3 DNA follows: TGTGCCAGCAGCCAACCTAGCGGGAGCGTGGCAGATACGCAGTATTTT.

This CDR3 is CASSEAEKNIQYF. CDR3 coding DNA: TGTGCCAGCAGTGAAGCTGAGAAAAACATTCAGTACTTC. V usage is TRBV2 and J usage is TRBJ2-4; D gene ambiguous. The CDR3 has 13 amino acids. Trimming stripped 0 bases from V and 4 bases from J, with 4 bases between. Germline V lookup: CDR1 SNHLY, CDR2 FYNNEI. Full variable domain (missing parts from reference TRBV2 and TRBJ2-4): EPEVTQTPSHQVTQMGQEVILRCVPISNHLYFYWYRQILGQKVEFLVSFYNNEISEKSEIFDDQFSVERPDGSNFTLKIRSTKLEDSAMYFCASSEAEKNIQYFGAGTRLSVL.

This clonotype showed up just a few times. The chain joins TRBV5-1 to TRBJ2-6; D uncertain. V lost 0 bases and J 0 bases, leaving 10 bases between the germline ends. This CDR3 comprises 17 residues. Germline lookup yields CDR1 SGHRS and CDR2 YFSETQ. CDR3 amino acids: CASSLESLASGANVLTF. CDR3 nucleotides: TGCGCCAGCAGCTTGGAATCCTTAGCCTCTGGGGCCAACGTCCTGACTTTC.

The V call is TRBV12-3 or TRBV12-4, the J call TRBJ2-5; TRBD2 agrees at 8 bases. The J segment lost 4 bases and the V segment lost 5 bases, leaving 9 bases of the junction unmatched. This CDR3 is built from 15 residues. CDR3 coding DNA: TGTGCCAGCAGTCCCTCTACGGGGGGGCTAGAGACCCAGTACTTC. Translating gives CASSPSTGGLETQYF.

The V and J genes are TRBV29-1 and TRBJ2-3; TRBD2 matches 13 bases. CDR1 and CDR2 (germline): SQVTM, ANQGSEA. This CDR3 is built from 13 residues. V lost 7 bases, J lost 11 bases, and 9 bases stayed unmatched. The CDR3 here is CSGTGTSGMEQYF. CDR3 DNA: TGCAGCGGGACCGGGACTAGCGGGATGGAGCAGTATTTT.